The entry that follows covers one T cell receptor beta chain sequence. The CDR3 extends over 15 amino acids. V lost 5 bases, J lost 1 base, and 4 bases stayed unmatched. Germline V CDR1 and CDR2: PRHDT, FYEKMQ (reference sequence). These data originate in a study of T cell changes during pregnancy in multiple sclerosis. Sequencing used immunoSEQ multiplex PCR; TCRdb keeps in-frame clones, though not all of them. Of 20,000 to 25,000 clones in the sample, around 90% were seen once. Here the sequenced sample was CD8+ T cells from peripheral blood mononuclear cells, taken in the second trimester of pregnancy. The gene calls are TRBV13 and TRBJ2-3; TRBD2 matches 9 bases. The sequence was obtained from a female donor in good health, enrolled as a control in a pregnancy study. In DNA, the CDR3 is TGTGCCAGCAGCATAGCGGGAGTCGGCACAGATACGCAGTATTTT. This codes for CASSIAGVGTDTQYF.